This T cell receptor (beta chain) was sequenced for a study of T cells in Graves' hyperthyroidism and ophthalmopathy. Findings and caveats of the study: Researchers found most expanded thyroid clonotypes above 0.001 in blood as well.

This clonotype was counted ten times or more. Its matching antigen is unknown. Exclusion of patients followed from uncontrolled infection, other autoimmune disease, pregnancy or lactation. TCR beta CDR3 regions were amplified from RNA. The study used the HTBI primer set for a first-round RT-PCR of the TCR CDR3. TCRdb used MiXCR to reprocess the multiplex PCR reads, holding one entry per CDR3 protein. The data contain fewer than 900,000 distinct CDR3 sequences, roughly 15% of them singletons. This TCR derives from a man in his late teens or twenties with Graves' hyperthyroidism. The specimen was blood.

The CDR3 region has the DNA TGTGCCAGCAGCCTACCCACTCTAGCGCCGCAGTATTTT. This encodes CASSLPTLAPQYF. This sequence joins TRBV11-2 and TRBJ2-3; D might be TRBD2 (6 bases). There are 13 residues in the CDR3. Germline V gene sequence: CDR1 SGHAT, CDR2 FQNNGV. Between the trimmed V and J ends, which lost 5 bases and 10 bases, there was a span of 16 bases.